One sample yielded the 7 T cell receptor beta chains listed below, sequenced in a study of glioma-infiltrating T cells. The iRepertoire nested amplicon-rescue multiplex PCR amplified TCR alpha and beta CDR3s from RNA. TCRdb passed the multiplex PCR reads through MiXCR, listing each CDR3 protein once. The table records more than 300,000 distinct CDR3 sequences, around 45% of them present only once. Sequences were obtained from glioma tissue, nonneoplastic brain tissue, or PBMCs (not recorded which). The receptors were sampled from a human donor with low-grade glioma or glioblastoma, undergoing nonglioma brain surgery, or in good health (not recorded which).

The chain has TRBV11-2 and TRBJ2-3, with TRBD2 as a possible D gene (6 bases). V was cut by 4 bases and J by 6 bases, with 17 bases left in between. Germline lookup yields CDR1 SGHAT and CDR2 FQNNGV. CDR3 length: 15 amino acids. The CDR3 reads CASSYREIKADTQYF. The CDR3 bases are TGTGCCAGCAGCTACCGGGAGATTAAGGCGGATACGCAGTATTTT. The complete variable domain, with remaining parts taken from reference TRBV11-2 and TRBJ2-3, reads EAGVAQSPRYKIIEKRQSVAFWCNPISGHATLYWYQQILGQGPKLLIQFQNNGVVDDSQLPKDRFSAERLKGVDSTLKIQPAKLEDSAVYLCASSYREIKADTQYFGPGTRLTVL.

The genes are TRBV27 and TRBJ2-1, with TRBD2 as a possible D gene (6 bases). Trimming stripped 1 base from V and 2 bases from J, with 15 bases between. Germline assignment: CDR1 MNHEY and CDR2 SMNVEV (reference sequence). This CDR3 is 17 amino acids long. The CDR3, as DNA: TGTGCCAGCAGTTTATTGGGCTTTGCGGGAACCTACAATGAGCAGTTCTTC. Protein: CASSLLGFAGTYNEQFF.

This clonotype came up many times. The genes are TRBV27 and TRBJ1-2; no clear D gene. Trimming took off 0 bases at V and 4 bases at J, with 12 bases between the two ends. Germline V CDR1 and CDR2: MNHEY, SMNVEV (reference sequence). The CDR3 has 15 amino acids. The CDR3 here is CASSLSWGAPYGYTF. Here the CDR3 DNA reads TGTGCCAGCAGTTTATCGTGGGGTGCACCCTATGGCTACACCTTC.

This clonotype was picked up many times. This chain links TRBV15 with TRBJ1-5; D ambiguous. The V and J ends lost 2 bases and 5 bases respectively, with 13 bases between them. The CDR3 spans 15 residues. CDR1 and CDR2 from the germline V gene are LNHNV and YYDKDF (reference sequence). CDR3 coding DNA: TGTGCCACCAGCAGAAAGGACCGCGGGGATCAGCCCCAGCATTTT. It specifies CATSRKDRGDQPQHF.

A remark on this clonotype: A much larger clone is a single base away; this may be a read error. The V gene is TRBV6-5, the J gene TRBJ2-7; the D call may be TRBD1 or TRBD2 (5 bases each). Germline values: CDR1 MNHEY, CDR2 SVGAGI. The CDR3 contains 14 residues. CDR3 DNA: TGTGCCGGCAGAACCGGGACCCTAGTTTCCGAGCAGTACTTC. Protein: CAGRTGTLVSEQYF.

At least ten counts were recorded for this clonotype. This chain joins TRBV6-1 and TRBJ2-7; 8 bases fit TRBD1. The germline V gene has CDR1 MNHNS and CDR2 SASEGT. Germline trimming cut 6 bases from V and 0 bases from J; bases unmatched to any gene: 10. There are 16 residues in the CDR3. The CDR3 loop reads CASRAGGGWSSYEQYF. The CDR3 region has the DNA TGTGCCAGCAGGGCAGGGGGCGGGTGGAGCTCCTACGAGCAGTACTTC.

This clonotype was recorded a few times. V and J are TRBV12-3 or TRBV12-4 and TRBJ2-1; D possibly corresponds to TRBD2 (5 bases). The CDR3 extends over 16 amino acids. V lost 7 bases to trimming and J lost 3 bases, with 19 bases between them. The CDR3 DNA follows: TGTGCCAGCACCCTAAAGGAGGCGGCCGTCTACAATGAGCAGTTCTTC. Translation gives CASTLKEAAVYNEQFF.